This T cell receptor (beta chain) derives from a study of blood T cell repertoires in COVID-19. On the study more broadly: PBMCs, B-cell-depleted T cells, or T cells were the source of the cDNA or gDNA that made up the material.

CDR3 length: 15 residues. The V segment lost 4 bases and the J segment 8 bases; nucleotides outside the gene matches: 12. CDR1 is MDHEN, CDR2 SYDVKM, per germline. The method was immunoSEQ multiplex PCR; TCRdb's version includes in-frame clones alone and lacks a portion of them. The sample has tens of thousands of clones; nearly 90% are singletons. This clone was seen only once. The chain links TRBV28 to TRBJ1-2; 8 bases match TRBD1. Sequencing was done on a sample of peripheral blood. The source of this sequence is a woman between 45 and 60 years old with active COVID-19. The CDR3 nucleotides are TGTGCCAGCAGTTCAACCGGACAGGGTTCGGGGGGCTACACCTTC. It yields the protein CASSSTGQGSGGYTF.